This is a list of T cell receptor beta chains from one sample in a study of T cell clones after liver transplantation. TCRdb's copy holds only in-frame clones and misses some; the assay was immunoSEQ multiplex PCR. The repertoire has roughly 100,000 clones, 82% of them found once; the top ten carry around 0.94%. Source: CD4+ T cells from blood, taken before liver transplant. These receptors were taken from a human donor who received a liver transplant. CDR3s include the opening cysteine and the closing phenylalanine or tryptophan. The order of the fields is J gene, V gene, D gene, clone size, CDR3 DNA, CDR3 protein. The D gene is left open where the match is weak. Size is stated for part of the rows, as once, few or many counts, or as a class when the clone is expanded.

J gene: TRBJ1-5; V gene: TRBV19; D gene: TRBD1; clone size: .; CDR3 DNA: TGTGCCAGTCATGACACAAACAGGGGGTATCAGCCCCAGCATTTT; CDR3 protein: CASHDTNRGYQPQHF
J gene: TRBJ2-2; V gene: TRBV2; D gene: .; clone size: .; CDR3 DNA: TGTGCCAGCAGTGTTGTCATCACCGGGGAGCTGTTTTTT; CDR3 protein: CASSVVITGELFF
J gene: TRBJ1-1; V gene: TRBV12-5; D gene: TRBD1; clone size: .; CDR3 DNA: TGTGCTAGTGGTTTTAAGGGTTGGGACAGGGGGGACGACACTGAAGCTTTCTTT; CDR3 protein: CASGFKGWDRGDDTEAFF
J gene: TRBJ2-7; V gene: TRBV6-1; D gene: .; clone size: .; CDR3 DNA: TGTGCCAGCAGTCTCTCCGGGAGCCACGAGCAGTACTTC; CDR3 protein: CASSLSGSHEQYF
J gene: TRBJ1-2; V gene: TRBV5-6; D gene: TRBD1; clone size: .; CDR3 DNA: TGTGCCAGCAGCTTGGCAGGGGGCGGTGGCTACACCTTC; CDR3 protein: CASSLAGGGGYTF
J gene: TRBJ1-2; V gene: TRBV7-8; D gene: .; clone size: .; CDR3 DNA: TGTGCCAGCAGCCCTAGGGGAGTGGGCGGCTACACCTTC; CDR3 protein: CASSPRGVGGYTF
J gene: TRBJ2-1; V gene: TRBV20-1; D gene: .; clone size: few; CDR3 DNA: TGCAGTGCTACCCCTAATGGGGAGCAGTTCTTC; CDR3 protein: CSATPNGEQFF
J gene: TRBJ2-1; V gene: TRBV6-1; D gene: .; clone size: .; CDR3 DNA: TGTGCCAGCAGTGACCTAGCGCATGAGCAGTTCTTC; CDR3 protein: CASSDLAHEQFF
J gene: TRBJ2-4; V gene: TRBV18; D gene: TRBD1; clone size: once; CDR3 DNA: TGTGCCAGCTCACCCAACCATGGACAGGGGAGGAACATTCAGTACTTC; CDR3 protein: CASSPNHGQGRNIQYF
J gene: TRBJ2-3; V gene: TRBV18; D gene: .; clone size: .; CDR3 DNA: TGTGCCAGCTCACCACCGATCACAGATACGCAGTATTTT; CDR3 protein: CASSPPITDTQYF
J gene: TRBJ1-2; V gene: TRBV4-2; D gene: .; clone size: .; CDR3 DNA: TGTGCCAGCAGCCCCCAGGGGAACTATGGCTACACCTTC; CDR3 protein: CASSPQGNYGYTF
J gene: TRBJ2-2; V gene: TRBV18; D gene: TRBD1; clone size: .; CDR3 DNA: TGTGCCAGCTCACTGATTTTCCCGGGACAGGGGAACACCGGGGAGCTGTTTTTT; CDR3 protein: CASSLIFPGQGNTGELFF
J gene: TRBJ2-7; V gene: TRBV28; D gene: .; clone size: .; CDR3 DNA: TGTGCCAGCAGTCTCCCGGGCAAGGCCTACGAGCAGTACTTC; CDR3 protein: CASSLPGKAYEQYF
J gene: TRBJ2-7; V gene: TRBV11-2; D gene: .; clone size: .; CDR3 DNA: TGTGCCAGCAGCCTTACAGGACGAGACCCCTACGAGCAGTACTTC; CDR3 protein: CASSLTGRDPYEQYF
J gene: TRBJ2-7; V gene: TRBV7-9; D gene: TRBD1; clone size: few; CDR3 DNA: TGTGCCAGCAGCTCTACCTACAGGGGGCGATCCTACGAGCAGTACTTC; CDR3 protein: CASSSTYRGRSYEQYF
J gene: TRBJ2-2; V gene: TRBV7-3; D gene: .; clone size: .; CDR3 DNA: TGTGCCAGCAGCCAAACTAGCCCCGGGGAGCTGTTTTTT; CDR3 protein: CASSQTSPGELFF
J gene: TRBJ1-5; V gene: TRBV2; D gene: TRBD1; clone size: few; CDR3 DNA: TGTGCCAGCAGTCCCGGGACAGTAGGCAATCAGCCCCAGCATTTT; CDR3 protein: CASSPGTVGNQPQHF
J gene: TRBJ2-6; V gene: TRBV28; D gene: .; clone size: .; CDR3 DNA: TGTGCCAGCAGTCCCCCGGGCCGAGCACTTGGGGCCAACGTCCTGACTTTC; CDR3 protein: CASSPPGRALGANVLTF
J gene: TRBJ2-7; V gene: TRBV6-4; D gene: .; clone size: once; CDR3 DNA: TGTGCCAGCAGTGACGGAGGGAACTACGAGCAGTACTTC; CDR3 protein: CASSDGGNYEQYF
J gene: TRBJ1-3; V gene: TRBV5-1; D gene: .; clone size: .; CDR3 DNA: TGCGCCAGCAAGTCCAATAGGAACAACTCTGGAAACACCATATATTTT; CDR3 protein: CASKSNRNNSGNTIYF
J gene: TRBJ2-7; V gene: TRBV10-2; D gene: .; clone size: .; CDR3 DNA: TGCGCCAGCAGCCACCCGGGACCCGGGAGCGAGCAGTACTTC; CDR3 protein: CASSHPGPGSEQYF
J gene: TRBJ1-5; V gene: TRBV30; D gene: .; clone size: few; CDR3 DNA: TGTGCCTGGACTCAAGGGGCCGCGGATCAGCCCCAGCATTTT; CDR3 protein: CAWTQGAADQPQHF
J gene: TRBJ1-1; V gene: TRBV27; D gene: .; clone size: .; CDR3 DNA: TGTGCCAGCAGTTTAGGCGGCCTGGGCACTGAAGCTTTCTTT; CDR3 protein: CASSLGGLGTEAFF
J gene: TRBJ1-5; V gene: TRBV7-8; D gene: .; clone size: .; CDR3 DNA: TGTGCCAGCAGCTCCGGTGGGGGTAGGCAGCCCCAGCATTTT; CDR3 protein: CASSSGGGRQPQHF
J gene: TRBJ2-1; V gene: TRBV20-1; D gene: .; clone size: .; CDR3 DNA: TGCAGTGCTCCCCGGGGGAATGAGCAGTTCTTC; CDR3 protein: CSAPRGNEQFF
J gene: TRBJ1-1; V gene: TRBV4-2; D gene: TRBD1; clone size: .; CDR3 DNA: TGTGCCAGCAGCCAAGGGGACAGTAAGAACACTGAAGCTTTCTTT; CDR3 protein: CASSQGDSKNTEAFF
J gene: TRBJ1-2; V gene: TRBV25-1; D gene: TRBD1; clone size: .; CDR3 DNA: TGTGCCAGCAGCCCCCCGTGGGGACAGAACTATGGCTACACCTTC; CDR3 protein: CASSPPWGQNYGYTF
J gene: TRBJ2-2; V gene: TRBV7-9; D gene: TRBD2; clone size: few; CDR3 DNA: TGTGCCAGCAGCTTTGTTCCGGGACTAGTCCCCGGGGAGCTGTTTTTT; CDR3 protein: CASSFVPGLVPGELFF
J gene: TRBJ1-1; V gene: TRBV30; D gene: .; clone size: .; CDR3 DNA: TGTGCCTGGGTGAAAAGGTGGATGAACACTGAAGCTTTCTTT; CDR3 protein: CAWVKRWMNTEAFF
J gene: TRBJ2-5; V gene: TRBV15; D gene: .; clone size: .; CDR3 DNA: TGTGCCACCAGCAGAGACATCGGGCAGCAAGAGACCCAGTACTTC; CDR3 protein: CATSRDIGQQETQYF
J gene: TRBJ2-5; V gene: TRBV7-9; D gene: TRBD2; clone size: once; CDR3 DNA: TGTGCCAGCAGCTTAACGACTAGCGGCCAAGAGACCCAGTACTTC; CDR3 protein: CASSLTTSGQETQYF
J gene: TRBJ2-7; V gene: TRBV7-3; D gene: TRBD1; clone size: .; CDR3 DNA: TGTGCCAGCAGCCTCGGCCCGGGACAGGGTGCGTACGAGCAGTACTTC; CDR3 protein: CASSLGPGQGAYEQYF
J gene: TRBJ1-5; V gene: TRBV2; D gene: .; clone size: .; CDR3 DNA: TGTGCCAGCAGTGACGGGGGCGCGAGACAGCCCCAGCATTTT; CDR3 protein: CASSDGGARQPQHF
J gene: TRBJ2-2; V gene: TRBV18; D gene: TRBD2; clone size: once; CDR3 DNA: TGTGCCAGCTCACCCCTGAGTAGCGGGGGCTTTAACACCGGGGAGCTGTTTTTT; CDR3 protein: CASSPLSSGGFNTGELFF
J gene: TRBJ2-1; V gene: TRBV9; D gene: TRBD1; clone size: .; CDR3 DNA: TGTGCCAGCAGCATGAGGACAGGGGGTTCTTACAATGAGCAGTTCTTC; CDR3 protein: CASSMRTGGSYNEQFF
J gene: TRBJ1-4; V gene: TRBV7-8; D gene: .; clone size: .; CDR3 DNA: TGTGCCAGCAGCTTAGGGCAGGGAGCGGCTGAAAAACTGTTTTTT; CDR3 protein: CASSLGQGAAEKLFF
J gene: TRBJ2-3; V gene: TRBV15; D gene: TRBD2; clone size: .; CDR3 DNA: TGTGCCACCAGCAGCGCCCCGGGACTAAGCACAGATACGCAGTATTTT; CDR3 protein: CATSSAPGLSTDTQYF
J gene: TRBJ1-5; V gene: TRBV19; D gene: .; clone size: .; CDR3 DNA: TGTGCCAGTAGTACGACAGGTTCTAATCAGCCCCAGCATTTT; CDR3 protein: CASSTTGSNQPQHF
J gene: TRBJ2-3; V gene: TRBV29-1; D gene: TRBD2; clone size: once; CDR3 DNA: TGCAGCGTTGTAATCCCAGCGGGAGGGGATACGCAGTATTTT; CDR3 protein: CSVVIPAGGDTQYF
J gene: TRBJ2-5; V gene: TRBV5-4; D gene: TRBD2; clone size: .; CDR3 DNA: TGTGCCAGCAGCCCTCCTAGCGGGAGGCAAGAGACCCAGTACTTC; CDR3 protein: CASSPPSGRQETQYF
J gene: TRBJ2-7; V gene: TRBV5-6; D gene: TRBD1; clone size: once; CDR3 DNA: TGTGCCAGCAGTTTATTCGGACAGGGTAAAACTTACGAGCAGTACTTC; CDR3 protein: CASSLFGQGKTYEQYF
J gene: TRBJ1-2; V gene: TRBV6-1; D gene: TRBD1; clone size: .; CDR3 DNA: TGTGCCAGCAGCTCACCGGGACAGGGGCACTATGGCTACACCTTC; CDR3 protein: CASSSPGQGHYGYTF